These 14 T cell receptor beta chains were all obtained from the same sample, sequenced in a study of T cell responses to AZD1222 COVID-19 vaccine (dated by TCRdb to the early 2020s). Libraries were made using the immunoSEQ multiplex PCR assay. TCRdb carries this immuneACCESS record with in-frame sequences only. Its versions omit some clonotypes, under half of them owing to an unresolved V gene in the studies checked, with the rest unexplained. The sample contains 85,000 to 130,000 clones, less than 95% of them found a single time. The ten largest clones add up to 8% of the sample. Sample time point, as interpreted from the label and publication: about 28 days (+/-7) after the second vaccine dose. This specimen consisted of peripheral blood, obtained 28 days after the second AZD1222 dose. The receptors were gathered from an adult who received the AZD1222 COVID-19 vaccine.

The V and J genes are TRBV19 and TRBJ2-1; maybe TRBD2 (6 bases). From germline, CDR1 is LNHDA and CDR2 SQIVND (reference sequence). The CDR3 covers 15 residues. Trimming shortened V by 0 bases and J by 4 bases, and 10 bases separated the two germline ends. The DNA of the CDR3 is TGTGCCAGTAGTATAGAGGGGGGACTTTACAATGAGCAGTTCTTC. Encoded protein: CASSIEGGLYNEQFF.

V and J are TRBV11-2 and TRBJ1-2; D unresolved. Trimming left V 1 base short and J 4 bases short, with 13 bases between. This CDR3 spans 15 amino acids. The germline V gene has CDR1 SGHAT and CDR2 FQNNGV. The CDR3 DNA reads TGTGCCAGCAGCTTAGTATCCTTAACCCGCTATGGCTACACCTTC. The encoded protein is CASSLVSLTRYGYTF.

The chain combines TRBV19 with TRBJ2-7, with D possibly being TRBD2 (5 bases). The CDR3 runs 15 residues. In germline, CDR1 is LNHDA, CDR2 SQIVND (reference sequence). Between the trimmed V and J ends, which lost 4 bases and 2 bases, there was a span of 15 bases. DNA for the CDR3: TGTGCCAGTAGTACCCCGGACGGACTGACCTACGAGCAGTACTTC. As protein: CASSTPDGLTYEQYF.

This clone was counted once. The chain joins TRBV7-3 to TRBJ1-1; TRBD1 agrees at 9 bases. Trimming removed 4 bases from V and 4 bases from J; junction bases left unmatched: 4. The CDR3 has 14 residues. Germline V gives CDR1 SGHTA, CDR2 FQGTGA. CDR3 region: CASSWGQGGTEAFF. CDR3 DNA sequence: TGTGCCAGCAGCTGGGGACAGGGTGGCACTGAAGCTTTCTTT.

The chain employs TRBV27 and TRBJ1-5; 7 bases fit TRBD1. Looked up from germline, CDR1 is MNHEY and CDR2 is SMNVEV (reference sequence). The CDR3 spans 13 residues. Trimming took 5 bases from V and 5 from J; bases not matched to a gene: 3. The CDR3: CASSHDRDQPQHF. Here the CDR3 DNA reads TGTGCCAGCAGTCACGACAGGGATCAGCCCCAGCATTTT.

The chain recombines TRBV2 with TRBJ1-5; D uncertain. CDR1 is SNHLY and CDR2 is FYNNEI in the germline V gene. This CDR3 is built from 16 residues. V gave up 1 base and J gave up 0 bases, with 10 bases separating them. The CDR3 sequence: CASSEGRHNSNQPQHF. In nucleotides, the CDR3 is TGTGCCAGCAGTGAAGGAAGGCATAATAGCAATCAGCCCCAGCATTTT.

The chain joins TRBV5-8 to TRBJ1-2, with unresolved D. The CDR3 consists of 14 residues. Germline CDR1 and CDR2: SGHTS and YDEGEE. With 1 base removed from V and 0 bases from J, the gap between germline ends came to 7 bases. The CDR3 reads CASSLTGANYGYTF. The CDR3 bases are TGTGCCAGCAGCTTGACCGGAGCTAACTATGGCTACACCTTC.

This clone is a singleton in its sample. The chain employs TRBV5-1 and TRBJ1-3, with D perhaps matching TRBD1 (6 bases). The V end was cut by 5 bases, the J end by 0 bases, with 12 bases between. The CDR3 runs to 15 residues. The V gene's germline CDR1 is SGHRS and CDR2 YFSETQ. In DNA, the CDR3 is TGCGCCAGCAGAGAGGGACACGGCTCTGGAAACACCATATATTTT. Translation: CASREGHGSGNTIYF.

The chain uses TRBV11-2 and TRBJ1-1; D unresolved. The CDR3 covers 14 residues. Germline CDR1 reads SGHAT; CDR2 reads FQNNGV. V lost 1 base, J lost 1 base, and 7 bases lay in between. The chain's CDR3 is CASSLGGWNTEAFF. The CDR3 DNA sequence: TGTGCCAGCAGCTTAGGTGGCTGGAACACTGAAGCTTTCTTT.

The chain carries TRBV7-2 and TRBJ2-6, with unresolved D. Germline V gives CDR1 SGHTA, CDR2 FQGNSA. This CDR3 has 16 amino acids. V dropped 5 bases and J dropped 4 bases, with 15 bases sitting between them. CDR3 protein: CASSPMMVAGANVLTF. The CDR3 region has the DNA TGTGCCAGCAGCCCGATGATGGTGGCCGGGGCCAACGTCCTGACTTTC. The whole variable domain, remainder taken from reference TRBV7-2 and TRBJ2-6, is GAGVSQSPSNKVTEKGKDVELRCDPISGHTALYWYRQSLGQGLEFLIYFQGNSAPDKSGLPSDRFSAERTGGSVSTLTIQRTQQEDSAVYLCASSPMMVAGANVLTFGAGSRLTVL.

The chain uses TRBV9 and TRBJ2-7; a weak D match, TRBD1 (7 bases). Germline CDR1 and CDR2: SGDLS and YYNGEE. Trimming left V 3 bases short and J 0 bases short, with 13 bases between. The CDR3 sequence is 15 residues long. The CDR3 is CASSAAGGTSYEQYF. The CDR3 DNA sequence: TGTGCCAGCAGCGCCGCAGGGGGGACCTCCTACGAGCAGTACTTC.

CDR3 sequence (DNA): TGTGCCAGCAGCGTAGGGGACAGGGGGTTTGCTAATGAAAAACTGTTTTTT. Protein: CASSVGDRGFANEKLFF. This chain joins TRBV9 and TRBJ1-4; TRBD1 agrees at 11 bases. The CDR3 covers 17 residues. The V segment lost 0 bases and the J segment 3 bases; nucleotides outside the gene matches: 4. Germline-derived CDR1 and CDR2 are SGDLS and YYNGEE.

V gene TRBV7-2 combines with J gene TRBJ1-2; D ambiguous. The V end lost 2 bases, the J end lost 8 bases, and 6 bases lay between the germline ends. The CDR3 totals 11 residues. Germline assignment: CDR1 SGHTA and CDR2 FQGNSA. CDR3 sequence: CASSLSGGYTF. The CDR3 nucleotides are TGTGCCAGCAGCTTATCTGGGGGCTACACCTTC.

This clone appeared a single time. The J gene is TRBJ2-3, the V gene TRBV7-3; the D gene is possibly TRBD2 (7 bases). The CDR3 runs to 18 residues. Germline assignment: CDR1 SGHTA and CDR2 FQGTGA. Trimming left V 5 bases short and J 1 base short, with 22 bases between. In DNA form, the CDR3 reads TGTGCCAGCAGCGGAGTTGTAAGGGGGGGCCCTGGCACAGATACGCAGTATTTT. This encodes CASSGVVRGGPGTDTQYF.